The TCR beta chain under discussion was sequenced for a study of T cell responses to AZD1222 COVID-19 vaccine. Study findings and constraints: Samples come after the peak T cell response, not at day 14.

Details on this clone: Its antigen is unidentified.

CDR3 size: 14 residues. Germline V gene sequence: CDR1 SGHNT, CDR2 YYREEE (reference sequence). The ends were cut back, 0 bases at V and 2 bases at J, with 9 bases in the middle. The protocol was immunoSEQ multiplex PCR, while the TCRdb copy is restricted to in-frame clones and leaves out a portion. The sample includes more than 150,000 clones, 94% of them seen just once. The rearrangement links TRBV5-4 to TRBJ2-7; D might be TRBD1 (7 bases). This clonotype was obtained from an adult who received the AZD1222 COVID-19 vaccine. The source material was peripheral blood, sampled 28 days after the second AZD1222 dose. The CDR3 coding sequence is TGTGCCAGCAGCTTGGGCGGGACAGCCTACGAGCAGTACTTC. This encodes CASSLGGTAYEQYF.